These 27 T cell receptor beta chains came from one sample sequenced in a study of blood T cells in healthy people across ages. Sample-barcoded 5' priming and a J-beta primer mix drove a second PCR of about 7 to 12 cycles. Each CDR3 protein is one row after TCRdb ran MiXCR on the 5' RACE reads. The sample includes about 1 million distinct CDR3 sequences, under 55% of them seen just once. The sample comprised blood. These TCRs come from a woman aged 60-70 years in good health.

The chain recombines TRBV12-3 or TRBV12-4 with TRBJ2-1, with D tentatively TRBD2 (6 bases). The CDR3 has 15 residues. V was cut by 5 bases and J by 4 bases, with 15 bases left in between. CDR3: CASSKRDSAYNEQFF. CDR3 DNA: TGTGCCAGCAGTAAACGGGACTCCGCATACAATGAGCAGTTCTTC.

This clonotype was counted a few times. The chain recombines TRBV11-2 with TRBJ2-1; 10 positions agree with TRBD2. J was trimmed by 4 bases and V by 4 bases; bases with no gene match: 7. Germline-derived CDR1 and CDR2 are SGHAT and FQNNGV. The CDR3 has 16 amino acids. The CDR3 DNA reads as TGTGCCAGCAGCTCCCAGCGGGAGGGCCGGTACAATGAGCAGTTCTTC. Residues: CASSSQREGRYNEQFF.

This chain uses TRBV13 with TRBJ2-6, with D possibly matching TRBD2 (6 bases). The germline CDR1 and CDR2 sequences are PRHDT and FYEKMQ (reference sequence). Trimming pared 5 bases from V and 3 bases from J, leaving 11 bases between. This CDR3 comprises 15 residues. The CDR3: CASSPRRGGANVLTF. The CDR3 nucleotides are TGTGCCAGCAGCCCACGGCGGGGTGGGGCCAACGTCCTGACTTTC.

The sample holds a few counts of this clonotype. The rearrangement joins TRBV13 to TRBJ2-2, with no clear D. The V gene's germline CDR1 is PRHDT and CDR2 FYEKMQ (reference sequence). CDR3 length: 14 residues. Deletions cut 3 bases from V and 5 bases from J, with 10 bases between. The CDR3 DNA sequence: TGTGCCAGCAGCTTGGATGGGTGGACCGGGGAGCTGTTTTTT. Translating it yields CASSLDGWTGELFF.

The chain joins TRBV4-1 to TRBJ2-1, with 10 bases lining up with TRBD1. V lost 0 bases to trimming and J lost 2 bases; unmatched junction nucleotides: 4. Per germline, CDR1 MGHRA and CDR2 YSYEKL. There are 17 residues in the CDR3. The CDR3 region is CASSQDQDRGPYNEQFF. The CDR3 bases are TGCGCCAGCAGCCAAGATCAAGACAGGGGGCCCTACAATGAGCAGTTCTTC.

A few counts support this clonotype. The chain is built from TRBV5-1 and TRBJ2-5; maybe TRBD1 (7 bases). The V gene's germline CDR1 is SGHRS and CDR2 YFSETQ. V gave up 3 bases and J gave up 1 base, with 16 bases separating them. This CDR3 comprises 16 residues. For the CDR3, the DNA is TGCGCCAGCAGCTCTCAACAGGGGAGGCCCCAAGAGACCCAGTACTTC. Residues: CASSSQQGRPQETQYF. The variable domain in full, completed from reference TRBV5-1 and TRBJ2-5, reads KAGVTQTPRYLIKTRGQQVTLSCSPISGHRSVSWYQQTPGQGLQFLFEYFSETQRNKGNFPGRFSGRQFSNSRSEMNVSTLELGDSALYLCASSSQQGRPQETQYFGPGTRLLVL.

This clonotype has more than one count but fewer than ten. The chain joins TRBV6-5 to TRBJ1-1; no firm D call. V lost 7 bases, J lost 0 bases, and 9 bases lay in between. CDR3 size: 13 residues. CDR1 MNHEY and CDR2 SVGAGI come from the germline V gene. In DNA, the CDR3 is TGTGCCAGCAAGGTGGCGATGAACACTGAAGCTTTCTTT. Translating gives CASKVAMNTEAFF.

This clonotype was recorded a few times. One junction end does not reproduce the germline sequence, and a read error may be involved. The J gene is TRBJ2-6, the V gene TRBV29-1, with 9 bases identical to TRBD1. The CDR3 has 19 amino acids. Germline values: CDR1 SQVTM, CDR2 ANQGSEA. The CDR3 sequence is CSVEATEDRGTSGANVLTF. The CDR3 nucleotides read TGCAGCGTCGAAGCCACTGAGGACAGGGGCACCTCTGGGGCCAACGTCCTGACTTTC.

This clonotype turned up a few times. The chain links TRBV30 to TRBJ2-7; possibly TRBD1 for D (6 bases). The V gene's germline CDR1 is GTSNPN and CDR2 SVGIG (reference sequence). The V end lost 0 bases, the J end lost 6 bases, and 15 bases lay between the germline ends. The CDR3 loop spans 14 amino acids. CDR3 residues: CAWSVLQGVGEQYF. The CDR3 nucleotides read TGTGCCTGGAGTGTACTACAGGGTGTCGGCGAGCAGTACTTC.

The chain recombines TRBV28 with TRBJ1-4; a possible D gene is TRBD1 (6 bases). The V end lost 7 bases, the J end lost 6 bases, and 18 bases lay between the germline ends. CDR3 length: 15 residues. CDR1 and CDR2 from the germline V gene are MDHEN and SYDVKM. CDR3 amino acids: CASTPLGGVYEKLFF. CDR3 DNA sequence: TGTGCCAGCACTCCTTTAGGGGGAGTTTATGAAAAACTGTTTTTT.

The V and J genes are TRBV20-1 and TRBJ2-5; weak D call: TRBD2 (6 bases). The ends were cut back, 0 bases at V and 5 bases at J, with 16 bases in the middle. The CDR3 consists of 15 residues. Looked up from germline, CDR1 is DFQATT and CDR2 is SNEGSKA (reference sequence). CDR3 coding DNA: TGCAGTGCTAGAGATCGGGCCAGCGGGTGGGAGACCCAGTACTTC. Its protein is CSARDRASGWETQYF.

The J gene is TRBJ1-2, the V gene TRBV10-3; a possible D gene is TRBD1 (5 bases). The CDR3 extends over 14 amino acids. V lost 2 bases to trimming and J lost 5 bases, with 12 bases between them. Germline V lookup: CDR1 ENHRY, CDR2 SYGVKD. In DNA form, the CDR3 reads TGTGCCATCAGTGAGGTCTCCGACAGATATGGCTACACCTTC. Amino acids: CAISEVSDRYGYTF.

This clonotype was recorded many times. The J gene is TRBJ2-7, the V gene TRBV6-2 or TRBV6-3; D is uncertain. CDR3 size: 12 residues. In germline, CDR1 is MNHEY, CDR2 SVGEGT. The V gene lost 2 bases and the J gene lost 3 bases, with 5 bases spanning the gap. The CDR3 region has the DNA TGTGCCAGCAGTTACGATTACTACGAGCAGTACTTC. This encodes CASSYDYYEQYF.

This clonotype was observed once. This rearrangement joins TRBV20-1 to TRBJ1-2; D unclear. V was pared by 6 bases and J by 9 bases, with 11 bases between. Germline CDR1 reads DFQATT; CDR2 reads SNEGSKA (reference sequence). The length of the CDR3 is 10 residues. The CDR3 DNA reads as TGCAGTGCCCTTGACGAACGCTACACCTTC. Its translation: CSALDERYTF.

This clonotype occurred a few times. V and J are TRBV4-2 and TRBJ2-3, with 7 bases identical to TRBD2. Germline loops: CDR1 LGHNA, CDR2 YNFKEQ. There are 15 residues in the CDR3. V dropped 1 base and J dropped 7; count of bases not matched to a gene: 8. CDR3 DNA sequence: TGTGCCAGCAGCCAAGGGACTAGTCTGGGAAATACGCAGTATTTT. It yields the protein CASSQGTSLGNTQYF.

The rearrangement joins TRBV28 to TRBJ2-7; TRBD2 agrees at 13 bases. The CDR3 is made up of 16 amino acids. The germline gives CDR1 MDHEN, CDR2 SYDVKM. J was trimmed by 5 bases and V by 4 bases; bases with no gene match: 8. The CDR3 region has the DNA TGTGCCAGCAGTTCATGGACTAGCGGGAGAAAGGACGAGCAGTACTTC. It encodes CASSSWTSGRKDEQYF.

The gene calls are TRBV18 and TRBJ1-4; D is unclear. The CDR3 runs to 14 residues. The germline V and J ends were trimmed by 1 base and 5 bases, with 8 bases remaining between them. CDR1 KGHSH and CDR2 LQKENI come from the germline V gene. In DNA, the CDR3 is TGTGCCAGCTCACCACGTTCGGGGAATGAAAAACTGTTTTTT. Its translation: CASSPRSGNEKLFF.

The gene calls are TRBV25-1 and TRBJ2-4, with D uncertain. The end of the DNA is better explained by TRBJ2-7, so the J call may be wrong. This CDR3 region has 15 residues. CDR1 and CDR2 from the germline V gene are MGHDK and SYGVNS. The CDR3 bases are TGTGCCAGCAGTGACGGACGGATGCCAACTGGCGAGCAGTACTTC. Its translation: CASSDGRMPTGEQYF.

The chain links TRBV5-1 to TRBJ2-1; weak D call: TRBD1 (6 bases). The V gene's germline CDR1 is SGHRS and CDR2 YFSETQ. CDR3 length: 14 amino acids. Trimming took 4 bases from V and 7 from J, leaving 15 bases between them. The CDR3 DNA sequence: TGCGCCAGCAGCCCCAGTTTCAGGGGTAATGAGCAGTTCTTC. Residues: CASSPSFRGNEQFF.

The chain joins TRBV20-1 to TRBJ2-7, with 14 bases that match TRBD2. This CDR3 spans 14 amino acids. Germline CDR1 and CDR2: DFQATT and SNEGSKA (reference sequence). V was pared by 6 bases and J by 7 bases, with 8 bases of the junction left unmatched. The chain's CDR3 is CSAPGTSGRYEQYF. Here the CDR3 DNA reads TGCAGTGCCCCCGGGACTAGCGGGAGATATGAGCAGTACTTC.

This clonotype was seen ten or more times. The genes are TRBV28 and TRBJ2-7; 7 bases are shared with TRBD1. The CDR3 runs 12 residues. The V segment lost 4 bases and the J segment 7 bases; nucleotides outside the gene matches: 4. Germline loops: CDR1 MDHEN, CDR2 SYDVKM. The CDR3 region is CASSSRTGEQYF. The CDR3 region has the DNA TGTGCCAGCAGTTCGCGGACAGGAGAGCAGTACTTC.

V is TRBV4-1 and J is TRBJ2-1, with D possibly TRBD2 on 5 matching bases. Germline CDR1 MGHRA, CDR2 YSYEKL. The length of the CDR3 is 15 residues. Trimming cost V 6 bases and J 4 bases, with 16 bases left between them. CDR3 sequence: CASRPGRAVYNEQFF. The CDR3 bases are TGCGCCAGCAGACCTGGACGAGCGGTTTACAATGAGCAGTTCTTC.

There are a few counts of this clonotype. The chain uses TRBV13 and TRBJ2-7, with D tentatively TRBD2 (5 bases). V lost 7 bases and J 5 bases, leaving 12 bases between the germline ends. The germline gives CDR1 PRHDT, CDR2 FYEKMQ (reference sequence). This CDR3 spans 12 amino acids. The CDR3 sequence is CASTYSGNEQYF. The CDR3 region has the DNA TGTGCCAGCACCTACTCCGGGAACGAGCAGTACTTC.

This clonotype turned up a few times. The chain links TRBV5-5 to TRBJ1-2; D is undetermined. CDR1 SGHKS and CDR2 YYEKEE come from the germline V gene (reference sequence). Trimming took 3 bases from V and 4 from J, leaving 13 bases between them. CDR3 length: 14 amino acids. The CDR3 DNA sequence: TGTGCCAGCAGCTGGCCCGACCCACCCTATGGCTACACCTTC. Translating it yields CASSWPDPPYGYTF.

This clonotype was recorded a few times. CDR3 region: CASSPIGTSGQFF. The CDR3 DNA is TGTGCCAGCAGTCCGATCGGGACTAGCGGGCAGTTCTTC. The chain uses TRBV6-6 and TRBJ2-1; 11 bases match TRBD2. CDR1 is MNHNY, CDR2 SVGAGI, per germline (reference sequence). The CDR3 has 13 amino acids. V shed 5 bases and J 12 bases; nucleotides not matched to a gene: 6.

A note on this clonotype: One end of the junction is discordant with germline, which a read error may explain. CDR3 residues: CAGSLVNEQFF. The CDR3 region has the DNA TGTGCCGGCAGTTTAGTCAATGAGCAGTTCTTC. This chain joins TRBV12-3 or TRBV12-4 and TRBJ2-1; no clear D. The CDR3 runs to 11 residues.

The rearrangement joins TRBV19 to TRBJ2-5, with 8 bases fitting TRBD1. This CDR3 has 14 residues. The germline CDR1 and CDR2 sequences are LNHDA and SQIVND (reference sequence). Trimming took 4 bases from V and 5 from J; bases not matched to a gene: 6. CDR3 nucleotides: TGTGCCAGTAGTACCGGGACAGGACGTGAGACCCAGTACTTC. Amino acids: CASSTGTGRETQYF.